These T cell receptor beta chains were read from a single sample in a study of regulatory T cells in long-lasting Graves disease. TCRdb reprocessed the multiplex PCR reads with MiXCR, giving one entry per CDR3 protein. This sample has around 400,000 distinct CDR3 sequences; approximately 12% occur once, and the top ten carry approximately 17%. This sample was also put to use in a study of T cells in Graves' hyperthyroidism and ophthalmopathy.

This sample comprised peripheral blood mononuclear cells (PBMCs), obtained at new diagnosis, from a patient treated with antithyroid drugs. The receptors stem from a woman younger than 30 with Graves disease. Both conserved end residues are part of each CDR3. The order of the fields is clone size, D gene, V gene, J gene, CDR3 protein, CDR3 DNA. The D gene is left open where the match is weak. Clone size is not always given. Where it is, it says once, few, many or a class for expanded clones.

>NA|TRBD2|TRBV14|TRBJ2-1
CASSLTSPSRDEQFF
TGTGCCAGCAGCCTGACTAGCCCAAGTAGGGATGAGCAGTTCTTC
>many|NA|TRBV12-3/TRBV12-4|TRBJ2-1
CASSILQDEQFF
TGTGCCAGCAGTATATTACAAGATGAGCAGTTCTTC
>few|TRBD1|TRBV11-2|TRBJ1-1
CASRGGGDSPNTEAFF
TGTGCCAGCAGGGGGGGGGGGGACAGCCCGAACACTGAAGCTTTCTTT
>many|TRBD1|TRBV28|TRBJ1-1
CASSPDRYTEAFF
TGTGCCAGCAGTCCGGACAGGTACACTGAAGCTTTCTTT
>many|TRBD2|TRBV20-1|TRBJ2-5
CSARVSGGETQYF
TGCAGTGCTAGAGTTAGCGGGGGAGAGACCCAGTACTTC
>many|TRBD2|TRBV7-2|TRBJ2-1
CASSLAGLAGGLHNEQFF
TGTGCCAGCAGCTTAGCGGGACTAGCGGGAGGGCTCCACAATGAGCAGTTCTTC
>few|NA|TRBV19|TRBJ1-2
CASSIFIGSPYGYTF
TGTGCCAGTAGTATATTTATCGGCAGCCCCTATGGCTACACCTTC
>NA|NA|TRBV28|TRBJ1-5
CASEGGNQPQRF
TGTGCCAGCGAAGGAGGAAATCAGCCCCAGCGTTTT
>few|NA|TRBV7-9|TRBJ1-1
CASSLDSGSAEAFF
TGTGCCAGCAGCTTAGATAGTGGGTCCGCTGAAGCTTTCTTT
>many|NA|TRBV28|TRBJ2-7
CASLSVDSYYEQYF
TGTGCCAGCTTGTCGGTAGACAGCTACTACGAGCAGTACTTC
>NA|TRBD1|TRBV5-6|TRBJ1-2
CASSYPVLFLVSPGQPDYGYTF
TGTGCCAGCAGCTACCCGGTTCTATTCTTGGTTTCCCCGGGACAGCCAGACTATGGCTACACCTTC
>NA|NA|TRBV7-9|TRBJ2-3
CASASGLGSDTQYF
TGTGCCAGCGCCTCGGGATTAGGTTCAGATACGCAGTATTTT
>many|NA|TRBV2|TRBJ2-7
CASSDRSYSYEQYF
TGTGCCAGCAGTGACAGGTCCTACTCCTACGAGCAGTACTTC
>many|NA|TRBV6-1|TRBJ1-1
CASPREGYRGTEAFF
TGTGCCTCTCCTCGGGAAGGGTATAGAGGTACTGAAGCTTTCTTT
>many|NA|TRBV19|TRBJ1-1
CASLGYTEAFF
TGTGCCAGTCTCGGCTACACTGAAGCTTTCTTT
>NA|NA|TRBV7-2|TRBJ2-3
CASSPVIRSDTQYF
TGTGCCAGCAGCCCGGTAATAAGATCAGATACGCAGTATTTT
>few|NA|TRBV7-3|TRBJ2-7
CASSLSPGEGYEQYF
TGTGCCAGCAGCTTAAGCCCGGGCGAAGGTTACGAGCAGTACTTC
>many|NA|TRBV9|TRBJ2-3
CASSVTSTDTQYF
TGTGCCAGCAGCGTGACTAGCACAGATACGCAGTATTTT
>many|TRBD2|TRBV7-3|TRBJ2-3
CASSLTSGRGDTQYF
TGTGCCAGCAGCTTAACTAGCGGGAGAGGAGATACGCAGTATTTT
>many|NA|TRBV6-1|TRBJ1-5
CASSEDGGGGGQPQHF
TGTGCCAGCAGTGAAGATGGGGGGGGGGGGGGACAGCCCCAGCATTTT
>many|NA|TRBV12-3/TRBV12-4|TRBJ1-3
CASSFGVGGSGNTIYF
TGTGCCAGCAGTTTCGGGGTTGGGGGCTCTGGAAACACCATATATTTT
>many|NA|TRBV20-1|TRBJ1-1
CSALTGTANTEAFF
TGCAGTGCTCTTACCGGGACCGCGAACACTGAAGCTTTCTTT
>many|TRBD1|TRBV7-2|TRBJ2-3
CASSFRQGMLADTQYF
TGTGCCAGCAGCTTCCGACAGGGGATGTTGGCAGATACGCAGTATTTT
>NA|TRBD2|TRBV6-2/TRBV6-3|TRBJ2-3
CASTRNLLAAERTDTQYF
TGTGCCAGCACACGAAACTTACTAGCGGCGGAGCGCACAGATACGCAGTATTTT
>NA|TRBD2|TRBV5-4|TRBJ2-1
CASSHHLLAGASEQFF
TGTGCCAGCAGCCACCACCTACTAGCGGGAGCAAGTGAGCAGTTCTTC
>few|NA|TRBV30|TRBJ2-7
CAWSPGVGPIPPEQYF
TGTGCCTGGAGTCCAGGGGTGGGGCCGATTCCTCCCGAGCAGTACTTC
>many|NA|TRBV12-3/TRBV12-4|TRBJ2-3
CASSLFDRLLTDTQYF
TGTGCCAGCAGTTTATTTGACAGACTCCTCACAGATACGCAGTATTTT
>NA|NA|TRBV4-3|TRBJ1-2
CASSPQWTNYGYTF
TGCGCCAGCAGCCCTCAGTGGACTAACTATGGCTACACCTTC
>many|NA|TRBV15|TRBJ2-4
CATRATDSAKNIQYF
TGTGCCACCAGGGCCACGGACTCAGCCAAAAACATTCAGTACTTC
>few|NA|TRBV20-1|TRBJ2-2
CSAAEGLNTGELFF
TGCAGTGCTGCGGAGGGTCTCAACACCGGGGAGCTGTTTTTT
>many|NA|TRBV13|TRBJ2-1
CASSLEGKGYNEQFF
TGTGCCAGCAGCTTAGAGGGGAAGGGATACAATGAGCAGTTCTTC
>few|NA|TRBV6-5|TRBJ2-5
CASSSDLSETQYF
TGTGCCAGCAGTTCGGACTTGTCGGAGACCCAGTACTTC
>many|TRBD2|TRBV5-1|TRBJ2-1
CASSLEGLAGYNEQFF
TGCGCCAGCAGCTTGGAGGGACTAGCGGGCTACAATGAGCAGTTCTTC
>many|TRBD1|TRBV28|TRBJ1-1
CAHRGGAEAFF
TGTGCCCACAGAGGGGGCGCTGAAGCTTTCTTT
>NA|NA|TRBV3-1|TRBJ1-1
CASNTRAGASTEAFF
TGTGCCAGCAACACGAGGGCCGGGGCTAGCACTGAAGCTTTCTTT
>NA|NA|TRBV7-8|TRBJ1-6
CASSRDSSTQGGRGSPLHF
TGTGCCAGCAGCCGAGATTCCTCGACCCAGGGAGGTAGGGGATCACCCCTCCACTTT
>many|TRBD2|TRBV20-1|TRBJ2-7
CSAGGLAGEYEQYF
TGCAGTGCTGGTGGACTAGCGGGAGAATACGAGCAGTACTTC
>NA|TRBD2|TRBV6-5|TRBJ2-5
CASSYNAGEETQYF
TGTGCCAGCAGTTACAACGCGGGAGAAGAGACCCAGTACTTC
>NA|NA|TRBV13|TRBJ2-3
CASSLGTKTQYF
TGTGCCAGCAGCTTAGGAACTAAAACGCAGTATTTT
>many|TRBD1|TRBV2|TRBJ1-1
CATGQQGKNTEAFF
TGTGCCACCGGCCAACAGGGGAAGAACACTGAAGCTTTCTTT
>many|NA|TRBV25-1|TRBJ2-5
CASSEYPRVATQKETQYF
TGTGCCAGCAGTGAATATCCCAGGGTTGCCACCCAGAAAGAGACCCAGTACTTC